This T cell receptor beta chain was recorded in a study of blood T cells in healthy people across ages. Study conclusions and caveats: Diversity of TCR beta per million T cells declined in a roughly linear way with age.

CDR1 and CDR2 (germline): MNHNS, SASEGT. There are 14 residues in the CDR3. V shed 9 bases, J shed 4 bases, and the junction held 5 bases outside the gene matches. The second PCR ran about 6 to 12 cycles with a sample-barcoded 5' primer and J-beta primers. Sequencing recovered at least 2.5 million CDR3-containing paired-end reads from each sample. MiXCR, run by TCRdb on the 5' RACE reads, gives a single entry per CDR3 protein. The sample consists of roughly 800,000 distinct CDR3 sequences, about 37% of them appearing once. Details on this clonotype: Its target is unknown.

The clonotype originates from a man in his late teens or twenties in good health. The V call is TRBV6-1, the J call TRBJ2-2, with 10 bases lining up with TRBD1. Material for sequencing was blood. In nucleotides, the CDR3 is TGTGCCAGTAGACAGGGGGCCGGCACCGGGGAGCTGTTTTTT. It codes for CASRQGAGTGELFF.